This T cell receptor (beta chain) was profiled in a study of control samples from healthy donors and cancer patients. Generated by immunoSEQ multiplex PCR, the TCRdb table keeps only in-frame clones and is missing some. The table lists under 150,000 clones, roughly nine tenths of them singletons. The V end was cut by 5 bases, the J end by 6 bases, with 16 bases between. Per germline, CDR1 SGHTA and CDR2 FQGNSA. The CDR3 covers 14 residues. The origin of this receptor is a woman in her forties or fifties with colorectal cancer. J is TRBJ2-5 and V is TRBV7-2, with D uncertain. Sequencing was carried out using PBMCs. The CDR3 region has the DNA TGTGCCAGCAGCATAGGTGGCCCTCAAAAGACCCAGTACTTC. It translates to CASSIGGPQKTQYF.